Shown below are 21 T cell receptor beta chains from a single sample sequenced in a study of regulatory dendritic cells for organ transplantation. Using immunoSEQ multiplex PCR, the repertoire was profiled, and TCRdb retains in-frame clones only, with some absent. This repertoire shows around 30,000 clones, nearly 80% found once; its top ten account for 2% to 2.5%. The material sequenced was memory CD4+ T cells from blood. Regarding subset: CD45RO+ memory T cells. The receptors originated from a human donor in good health.

J is TRBJ2-5 and V is TRBV25-1; D is ambiguous. V dropped 2 bases and J dropped 5 bases, with 0 bases sitting between them. Germline values: CDR1 MGHDK, CDR2 SYGVNS. The CDR3 is made up of 10 amino acids. The CDR3 bases are TGTGCCAGCAGTGAAGAGACCCAGTACTTC. Translating it yields CASSEETQYF.

The chain uses TRBV9 and TRBJ2-5; 8 nucleotides agree with TRBD2. Germline trimming cut 4 bases from V and 5 bases from J; bases unmatched to any gene: 10. The germline CDR1 and CDR2 sequences are SGDLS and YYNGEE. The CDR3 runs to 15 residues. Written as DNA, the CDR3 is TGTGCCAGCAGCACAGAAGCGGGGGCTGAGGAGACCCAGTACTTC. Its translation: CASSTEAGAEETQYF.

The V call is TRBV15, the J call TRBJ1-5; D is perhaps TRBD1 (5 bases). Germline V gene data show CDR1 as LNHNV and CDR2 as YYDKDF (reference sequence). The CDR3 sequence is 12 residues long. V shed 8 bases and J shed 7 bases, with 12 bases lying between them. CDR3 nucleotide sequence: TGTGCCACCGGTCAGGGTTGGCAGCCCCAGCATTTT. Translating it yields CATGQGWQPQHF.

The chain joins TRBV18 to TRBJ1-2, with D maybe TRBD1 (5 bases). CDR1 and CDR2 (germline): KGHSH, LQKENI. CDR3 size: 15 residues. Trimming removed 3 bases at V and 4 bases at J, with 15 bases between. CDR3 nucleotide sequence: TGTGCCAGCTCACCTCGTATTTTAGGGGCCTATGGCTACACCTTC. Protein: CASSPRILGAYGYTF.

The V gene is TRBV28, the J gene TRBJ2-1; 7 bases align to TRBD1. The V gene's germline CDR1 is MDHEN and CDR2 SYDVKM. After removal of 6 bases from V and 8 bases from J, the junction contained 13 bases not matched to a gene. The CDR3 is made up of 15 amino acids. This chain's CDR3 is CASSSEGAGLYEQFF. CDR3 sequence (DNA): TGTGCCAGCAGCTCCGAGGGGGCCGGTCTCTATGAGCAGTTCTTC.

The chain has TRBV5-6 and TRBJ2-1, with TRBD2 identical over 14 bases. Trimming took 4 bases from V and 12 from J; bases not matched to a gene: 9. This CDR3 has 15 amino acids. CDR1 is SGHDT and CDR2 is YYEEEE in the germline V gene. CDR3 protein: CASSGRTSGGLGQFF. CDR3 nucleotides: TGTGCCAGCAGCGGGAGGACTAGCGGGGGGCTTGGGCAGTTCTTC.

The chain is built from TRBV19 and TRBJ2-7, with D hard to call. The CDR3 contains 13 residues. Deletions cut 5 bases from V and 6 bases from J, with 14 bases between. Germline V gene lookup returns CDR1 LNHDA and CDR2 SQIVND (reference sequence). CDR3 sequence reads: CASSLRSQREQYF. CDR3 bases: TGTGCCAGTAGTCTTCGGTCACAGCGCGAGCAGTACTTC.

This chain joins TRBV7-2 and TRBJ1-5; D not certain. Between the trimmed V and J ends, which lost 4 bases and 5 bases, there was a span of 9 bases. This CDR3 has 13 amino acids. Germline V gene sequence: CDR1 SGHTA, CDR2 FQGNSA. The CDR3 loop is CASSSQKDQPQHF. CDR3 nucleotide sequence: TGTGCCAGCAGCTCCCAGAAGGATCAGCCCCAGCATTTT.

By its share, this clone is medium-sized. The chain links TRBV5-4 to TRBJ2-7, with 7 nucleotides matching TRBD1. Germline V gives CDR1 SGHNT, CDR2 YYREEE (reference sequence). The CDR3 totals 16 residues. With 4 bases clipped from V and 2 bases from J, the junction kept 12 bases outside the gene matches. CDR3 nucleotides: TGTGCCAGCAGCACTCCCCGGGACAGCCTTACCTACGAGCAGTACTTC. This sequence encodes CASSTPRDSLTYEQYF.

The rearrangement joins TRBV7-2 to TRBJ2-3, with 10 bases matching TRBD2. Unmatched junction bases numbered 7, after V lost 0 bases and J lost 4 bases. Germline lookup yields CDR1 SGHTA and CDR2 FQGNSA. The CDR3 totals 17 residues. The CDR3 reads CASSLAQLAGVADTQYF. The CDR3 region has the DNA TGTGCCAGCAGCTTAGCGCAGCTAGCGGGAGTGGCAGATACGCAGTATTTT.

V and J are TRBV11-1 and TRBJ2-7, with a weak D call TRBD1 (6 bases). This CDR3 contains 14 residues. V lost 4 bases and J 6 bases, leaving 16 bases between the germline ends. CDR1 SGHAT and CDR2 FQDESV come from the germline V gene (reference sequence). The DNA of the CDR3 is TGTGCCAGCAGCTGGGGACACCAGTTTCCCGAGCAGTACTTC. This codes for CASSWGHQFPEQYF.

This chain connects TRBV2 to TRBJ1-1, with 9 bases fitting TRBD1. Trimming removed 5 bases from V and 7 bases from J; junction bases left unmatched: 2. This CDR3 spans 12 amino acids. Germline-derived CDR1 and CDR2 are SNHLY and FYNNEI. CDR3: CASSWDRVEAFF. CDR3 sequence (DNA): TGTGCCAGCAGTTGGGACAGGGTTGAAGCTTTCTTT.

This clone was seen more than once but under ten times. The V gene is TRBV29-1, the J gene TRBJ1-5, with D unclear. This CDR3 is 13 amino acids long. Germline V lookup: CDR1 SQVTM, CDR2 ANQGSEA. V gave up 4 bases and J gave up 3 bases, with 10 bases separating them. The CDR3 is CSVGEGTNQPQHF. The CDR3 bases are TGCAGCGTTGGGGAGGGTACCAATCAGCCCCAGCATTTT.

In its sample, this clone was seen a few times. Here the CDR3 reads CASKRGPSFEQYF. CDR3 nucleotides: TGTGCCAGCAAACGGGGCCCCTCTTTTGAGCAGTACTTC. The V call is TRBV2, the J call TRBJ2-7; perhaps D is TRBD1 or TRBD2 (5 bases each). CDR1 SNHLY and CDR2 FYNNEI come from the germline V gene. This CDR3 comprises 13 residues. Between the trimmed V and J ends, which lost 7 bases and 7 bases, there was a span of 17 bases.

The chain joins TRBV7-8 to TRBJ2-1, with 7 bases fitting TRBD2. The J segment lost 5 bases and the V segment lost 5 bases, leaving 9 bases of the junction unmatched. The CDR3 extends over 15 amino acids. Germline V lookup: CDR1 SGHVS, CDR2 FQNEAQ. The CDR3 region has the DNA TGTGCCAGCAGCCCACCCGGGACTACAAACAATGAGCAGTTCTTC. Protein: CASSPPGTTNNEQFF.

This clone was observed a handful of times. The chain recombines TRBV4-2 with TRBJ2-1; a possible D gene is TRBD2 (5 bases). The CDR3 has 15 amino acids. Germline V gene data show CDR1 as LGHNA and CDR2 as YNFKEQ. V was clipped by 4 bases and J by 10 bases, with 20 bases between them. The CDR3 sequence: CASSPGGGTLAEQFF. DNA of the CDR3: TGTGCCAGCAGCCCCGGAGGAGGAACCTTGGCAGAGCAGTTCTTC.

This clone was recorded once. The chain is built from TRBV5-4 and TRBJ1-2; D remains ambiguous. V gave up 5 bases and J gave up 4 bases, with 12 bases separating them. This CDR3 contains 13 residues. Germline-derived CDR1 and CDR2 are SGHNT and YYREEE (reference sequence). The CDR3 spells CASSSDSVYGYTF. As DNA, the CDR3 is TGTGCCAGCAGTTCGGATTCAGTCTATGGCTACACCTTC.

J is TRBJ2-1 and V is TRBV14; D is perhaps TRBD1 (6 bases). The CDR3 length is 13 residues. Trimming took 2 bases from V and 10 from J, leaving 12 bases between them. Germline loops: CDR1 SGHDN, CDR2 FVKESK. CDR3 residues: CASSQIQGLEQFF. In nucleotides, the CDR3 is TGTGCCAGCAGCCAAATACAGGGCCTAGAGCAGTTCTTC.

This clone was seen a few times. The chain links TRBV2 to TRBJ1-5, with D maybe TRBD1 (5 bases). The germline CDR1 and CDR2 sequences are SNHLY and FYNNEI. V was clipped by 6 bases and J by 7 bases, with 10 bases between them. The CDR3 consists of 12 residues. CDR3 sequence reads: CASRGERQPQHF. The CDR3 nucleotides are TGTGCCAGCAGGGGGGAGAGGCAGCCCCAGCATTTT.

This chain joins TRBV29-1 and TRBJ1-1; the D is unclear. Trimming took 1 base from V and 1 from J, leaving 1 base between them. Per germline, CDR1 SQVTM and CDR2 ANQGSEA. The CDR3 consists of 11 residues. CDR3 in amino acids: CSVEGNTEAFF. The CDR3 region has the DNA TGCAGCGTTGAAGGGAACACTGAAGCTTTCTTT.

The rearrangement joins TRBV7-9 to TRBJ2-5, with D possibly called TRBD1 or TRBD2 (6 bases each). V shed 4 bases and J shed 5 bases, with 17 bases lying between them. CDR1 is SEHNR and CDR2 is FQNEAQ in the germline V gene (reference sequence). This CDR3 has 15 residues. CDR3 in amino acids: CASSSGQPGVETQYF. The CDR3 nucleotides are TGTGCCAGCAGCTCAGGACAGCCGGGGGTGGAGACCCAGTACTTC.